What follows are 27 T cell receptor beta chains derived from one specimen sequenced in a study of chemoradiotherapy in HPV16-positive cancers. Here immunoSEQ multiplex PCR was the method, and the copy in TCRdb shows in-frame clones only, minus some. The data show some 6,200 clones, with approximately 90% seen just once and 2% to 2.5% held by the top ten. Sample: tumor tissue, taken from a patient who underwent chemoradiotherapy. The origin of the receptors is a human donor with HPV-associated anogenital cancer.

This chain joins TRBV4-3 and TRBJ2-1; 10 bases agree with TRBD1. V trimming: 3 bases; J trimming: 8 bases; junction bases outside the gene matches: 4. CDR3 length: 14 residues. Germline lookup yields CDR1 LGHNA and CDR2 YSLEER. The CDR3 reads CASSQDRGIYEQFF. Written as DNA, the CDR3 is TGCGCCAGCAGCCAGGACAGGGGGATCTATGAGCAGTTCTTC.

This clone was seen a few times. The chain links TRBV29-1 to TRBJ2-7, with unresolved D. CDR1 is SQVTM, CDR2 ANQGSEA, per germline. This CDR3 contains 12 residues. With 3 bases removed from V and 5 bases from J, the gap between germline ends came to 11 bases. For the CDR3, the DNA is TGCAGCGTTGATCTGACCGCGAACGAGCAGTACTTC. It codes for CSVDLTANEQYF.

In its sample, this clone was seen a few times. This rearrangement joins TRBV4-3 to TRBJ2-2; no firm D call. Deletions cut 0 bases from V and 1 base from J, with 3 bases between. This CDR3 region has 14 residues. The germline V gene has CDR1 LGHNA and CDR2 YSLEER. The CDR3 region is CASSQERNTGELFF. In DNA form, the CDR3 reads TGCGCCAGCAGCCAAGAACGGAACACCGGGGAGCTGTTTTTT.

V and J are TRBV7-9 and TRBJ1-1; the D gene is possibly TRBD1 (5 bases). With 1 base removed from V and 5 bases from J, the gap between germline ends came to 17 bases. The CDR3 runs to 16 residues. Germline values: CDR1 SEHNR, CDR2 FQNEAQ (reference sequence). The CDR3 loop reads CASSLGGSVSATEAFF. The CDR3 DNA reads as TGTGCCAGCAGCTTAGGGGGGTCCGTCTCCGCTACTGAAGCTTTCTTT.

This chain connects TRBV28 to TRBJ1-5, with D hard to call. V shed 3 bases and J shed 9 bases, with 12 bases lying between them. The CDR3 covers 13 residues. The V gene's germline CDR1 is MDHEN and CDR2 SYDVKM. CDR3 bases: TGTGCCAGCAGTTTTGGGCCCTGGGTGCCCCAGCATTTT. As protein: CASSFGPWVPQHF.

Here the CDR3 reads CASSELPTGGRSYGYTF. In DNA form, the CDR3 reads TGTGCCAGCAGTGAACTGCCGACAGGGGGCCGGAGCTATGGCTACACCTTC. J is TRBJ1-2 and V is TRBV6-1; 10 bases are shared with TRBD1. The CDR3 totals 17 residues. Germline V CDR1 and CDR2: MNHNS, SASEGT. The J segment lost 4 bases and the V segment lost 2 bases, leaving 10 bases of the junction unmatched.

The chain combines TRBV7-9 with TRBJ2-3; the D gene is possibly TRBD2 (6 bases). Germline-derived CDR1 and CDR2 are SEHNR and FQNEAQ (reference sequence). The ends were cut back, 5 bases at V and 0 bases at J, with 9 bases in the middle. The CDR3 totals 14 residues. The CDR3 nucleotides read TGTGCCAGCAGCCGGGACTCTAGCACAGATACGCAGTATTTT. It is translated as CASSRDSSTDTQYF.

V and J are TRBV9 and TRBJ2-1, with no clear D. V gave up 0 bases and J gave up 0 bases, with 4 bases separating them. Per germline, CDR1 SGDLS and CDR2 YYNGEE. The CDR3 is 14 amino acids. The CDR3 bases are TGTGCCAGCAGCGTAGATCCCTCCTACAATGAGCAGTTCTTC. Amino acids: CASSVDPSYNEQFF. The variable domain in full, completed from reference TRBV9 and TRBJ2-1, reads DSGVTQTPKHLITATGQRVTLRCSPRSGDLSVYWYQQSLDQGLQFLIQYYNGEERAKGNILERFSAQQFPDLHSELNLSSLELGDSALYFCASSVDPSYNEQFFGPGTRLTVL.

This chain uses TRBV6-5 with TRBJ1-2, with TRBD1 matching over 8 bases. The CDR3 is 16 amino acids. Germline CDR1 reads MNHEY; CDR2 reads SVGAGI. With 2 bases clipped from V and 6 bases from J, the junction kept 11 bases outside the gene matches. This CDR3 is CASSYLFLSTGDGYTF. The DNA for the CDR3 is TGTGCCAGCAGTTACCTCTTCCTTTCGACAGGGGATGGCTACACCTTC.

This clone was detected only a few times. The chain has TRBV28 and TRBJ1-2; TRBD1 aligns across 8 bases. The CDR3 covers 14 residues. V dropped 8 bases and J dropped 0; count of bases not matched to a gene: 5. Germline assignment: CDR1 MDHEN and CDR2 SYDVKM. Here the CDR3 reads CASRGQGANYGYTF. The CDR3 DNA is TGTGCCAGCCGCGGACAGGGAGCTAACTATGGCTACACCTTC.

This chain connects TRBV28 to TRBJ1-4; weak D call: TRBD1 (6 bases). Germline V gene lookup returns CDR1 MDHEN and CDR2 SYDVKM. Trimming took 6 bases from V and 1 from J, leaving 15 bases between them. The CDR3 is 16 residues long. The CDR3 spells CASSVGGGGTNEKLFF. CDR3 sequence (DNA): TGTGCCAGCAGCGTTGGAGGGGGTGGAACTAATGAAAAACTGTTTTTT.

The V call is TRBV18, the J call TRBJ1-2, with D perhaps TRBD1 (5 bases). Germline V gene data show CDR1 as KGHSH and CDR2 as LQKENI. Trimming removed 3 bases at V and 5 bases at J, with 16 bases between. There are 15 residues in the CDR3. The CDR3 loop is CASSPSGDPLYGYTF. The CDR3 DNA is TGTGCCAGCTCACCGTCGGGGGACCCCCTTTATGGCTACACCTTC.

The chain recombines TRBV7-8 with TRBJ1-3; D ambiguous. This CDR3 comprises 13 residues. Trimming took 3 bases from V and 4 from J, leaving 7 bases between them. Germline-derived CDR1 and CDR2 are SGHVS and FQNEAQ. For the CDR3, the DNA is TGTGCCAGCAGCTTTATAGACGGAAACACCATATATTTT. Translation: CASSFIDGNTIYF.

This chain connects TRBV10-3 to TRBJ1-2; D is unresolved. Germline assignment: CDR1 ENHRY and CDR2 SYGVKD. Trimming took off 8 bases at V and 4 bases at J, with 8 bases between the two ends. The CDR3 extends over 11 amino acids. CDR3: CAIEDLYGYTF. The CDR3 bases are TGTGCCATCGAGGACCTCTATGGCTACACCTTC.

This chain uses TRBV27 with TRBJ2-5; possibly TRBD2 for D (6 bases). The V end was cut by 7 bases, the J end by 0 bases, with 9 bases between. The CDR3 runs 13 residues. CDR1 and CDR2 from the germline V gene are MNHEY and SMNVEV (reference sequence). CDR3 loop: CASTASDQETQYF. The DNA of the CDR3 is TGTGCCAGCACGGCTAGCGACCAAGAGACCCAGTACTTC.

V gene TRBV5-5 combines with J gene TRBJ2-4, with D possibly TRBD1 on 6 matching bases. Germline-derived CDR1 and CDR2 are SGHKS and YYEKEE (reference sequence). CDR3 length equals 13 residues. V gave up 1 base and J gave up 9 bases, with 11 bases separating them. The CDR3 DNA sequence: TGTGCCAGCAGCTTGTTGGACAGTGGCATTCAGTACTTC. This codes for CASSLLDSGIQYF.

The CDR3 DNA follows: TGTGCCAGCAGTTACGAAGGAATAAATTTCTACGAGCAGTACTTC. It translates to CASSYEGINFYEQYF. The chain carries TRBV6-5 and TRBJ2-7; D is ambiguous. This CDR3 contains 15 residues. Trimming cost V 2 bases and J 3 bases, with 14 bases left between them. Germline CDR1 MNHEY, CDR2 SVGAGI.

The chain employs TRBV19 and TRBJ2-6, with D hard to call. V lost 0 bases to trimming and J lost 1 base, with 7 bases between them. In germline, CDR1 is LNHDA, CDR2 SQIVND (reference sequence). This CDR3 contains 16 residues. The CDR3 DNA follows: TGTGCCAGTAGTATAGAGGGCCTATCTGGGGCCAACGTCCTGACTTTC. Its protein product is CASSIEGLSGANVLTF.

This chain connects TRBV2 to TRBJ2-5, with 10 bases aligning to TRBD2. The ends lost 6 bases at V and 6 bases at J; junction bases unmatched: 10. The CDR3 is made up of 15 amino acids. The germline gives CDR1 SNHLY, CDR2 FYNNEI. In DNA, the CDR3 is TGTGCCAGCAGCCCACCGGGACTAGCGAAGCAGACCCAGTACTTC. Translation: CASSPPGLAKQTQYF.

The rearrangement uses TRBV6-5 and TRBJ2-7; 9 bases agree with TRBD2. This CDR3 comprises 16 residues. CDR1 is MNHEY, CDR2 SVGAGI, per germline. V lost 0 bases and J lost 3; bases outside the gene matches: 6. CDR3 protein: CASSYSSSGRIYEQYF. CDR3 DNA sequence: TGTGCCAGCAGTTACTCGAGTAGCGGGAGAATCTACGAGCAGTACTTC.

The rearrangement joins TRBV10-3 to TRBJ1-1, with D tentatively TRBD1 (6 bases). The germline gives CDR1 ENHRY, CDR2 SYGVKD. The CDR3 spans 13 residues. The germline V and J ends were trimmed by 11 bases and 5 bases, with 18 bases remaining between them. CDR3 nucleotides: TGTGCCGCTAACAGGGCCGGAGAGACTGAAGCTTTCTTT. Translating gives CAANRAGETEAFF.

V usage is TRBV11-2 and J usage is TRBJ2-7; TRBD2 matches at 16 bases. The CDR3 contains 17 residues. Germline V CDR1 and CDR2: SGHAT, FQNNGV. The ends lost 7 bases at V and 0 bases at J; junction bases unmatched: 6. The DNA for the CDR3 is TGTGCCAGCATGGGACTAGCGGGAGGGGGGGGCTCCTACGAGCAGTACTTC. Its translation: CASMGLAGGGGSYEQYF. Full variable domain (rest looked up from reference TRBV11-2 and TRBJ2-7): EAGVAQSPRYKIIEKRQSVAFWCNPISGHATLYWYQQILGQGPKLLIQFQNNGVVDDSQLPKDRFSAERLKGVDSTLKIQPAKLEDSAVYLCASMGLAGGGGSYEQYFGPGTRLTVT.

The V call is TRBV19, the J call TRBJ1-6, with D unresolved. Deletions cut 0 bases from V and 10 bases from J, with 10 bases between. Germline V lookup: CDR1 LNHDA, CDR2 SQIVND (reference sequence). The CDR3 runs 14 residues. The CDR3 loop reads CASSIDPRESPLHF. CDR3 DNA: TGTGCCAGTAGTATAGATCCGAGGGAATCACCCCTCCACTTT.

In this sample, this clone turned up once. DNA of the CDR3: TGTGCCAGTAGCGAGGGGAGGAAACAAGAGACCCAGTACTTC. It specifies CASSEGRKQETQYF. The rearrangement uses TRBV19 and TRBJ2-5; tentatively, D is TRBD2 (6 bases). V was pared by 6 bases and J by 2 bases, with 13 bases between. The CDR3 covers 14 residues. Germline-derived CDR1 and CDR2 are LNHDA and SQIVND (reference sequence). Filled out from reference TRBV19 and TRBJ2-5, the complete variable domain reads DGGITQSPKYLFRKEGQNVTLSCEQNLNHDAMYWYRQDPGQGLRLIYYSQIVNDFQKGDIAEGYSVSREKKESFPLTVTSAQKNPTAFYLCASSEGRKQETQYFGPGTRLLVL.

The chain links TRBV11-2 to TRBJ2-5, with D perhaps matching TRBD2 (5 bases). V was pared by 7 bases and J by 4 bases, with 19 bases between. This CDR3 region has 15 residues. The germline CDR1 and CDR2 sequences are SGHAT and FQNNGV. The CDR3 nucleotides read TGTGCCAGCACCTCTTACAGCGGAGGTCGAGAGACCCAGTACTTC. This sequence encodes CASTSYSGGRETQYF.

The chain has TRBV18 and TRBJ2-4; 9 bases are shared with TRBD1. Germline values: CDR1 KGHSH, CDR2 LQKENI. The junction had 3 bases not matched to a gene; V was cut back by 3 bases and J by 0 bases. CDR3 length: 16 residues. CDR3: CASSPGQGIAKNIQYF. CDR3 in DNA: TGTGCCAGCTCACCCGGACAGGGGATAGCCAAAAACATTCAGTACTTC.

The gene calls are TRBV4-3 and TRBJ2-5, with D unresolved. This CDR3 has 13 residues. Germline CDR1 reads LGHNA; CDR2 reads YSLEER. Trimming removed 0 bases from V and 5 bases from J, with 7 bases in between. CDR3 region: CASSQDLRETQYF. The CDR3 region has the DNA TGCGCCAGCAGCCAAGATCTTCGGGAGACCCAGTACTTC.